This TCR beta chain was captured by sequencing in a study of shared T cell receptors in the human thymus (dated by TCRdb to the early 2020s). With respect to the entire study: The study examined how self-reactive, shared T-cell receptor alpha chains are generated in the human thymus.

Libraries came from the immunoSEQ multiplex PCR assay. The table was pulled from immuneACCESS by TCRdb, which kept in-frame rearrangements only. Such tables lose some clones; where checked, under half of the loss comes from unresolved V genes, and the rest has no known cause. The sample data list about 610,000 clones, and approximately 88% of these were observed just once. Over 0.008% of the sample is held by the ten biggest clonotypes. A remark on this clone: Its antigen remains unidentified. Per-nucleotide qualities are absent, and no much larger clonotype sits a single base away.

V loses 5 bases, J loses 0 bases, and the germline ends lie 8 bases apart. The germline V gene specifies MNHNS as CDR1 and SASEGT as CDR2. The cysteine opens and the phenylalanine closes a CDR3 of 14 amino acids. Only the CDR3 region is kept as DNA, spanning 42 bases read in frame from base 1. This sample was shared with a second study, whose subject was human thymus T cells. The other study reports the following: Immunologically healthy infants undergoing open corrective cardiac surgery for congenital heart defects in Finland were used as donors. Thymus tissue was obtained as surgical resects removed during corrective cardiac surgery. Biased V and J gene segment usage appeared to be present in both thymic and peripheral blood repertoires. The related research reported highly overlapping thymic TCR repertoires among unrelated individuals. The study described the TCR alpha and beta repertoires in under 10 infant thymus samples and a few matching peripheral blood samples. Donor ages ranging from roughly 6 to 244 days were recorded, and 5 or 6 male and two female infants were included in the cohort. After being mechanically released from the tissue, thymocytes were kept at -70 degrees C in pellets of about 9.5-30 million cells. Genomic DNA was extracted from frozen cell pellets with a QIAsymphony instrument. The immunoSEQ multiplex PCR assay was used to amplify the TCRB and TCRAD loci from a standardized amount of quality-controlled genomic DNA. Amplicons spanned the V(D)J region at a length sufficient to cover the CDR3 and identify V and J genes. Amplicon sequencing was performed on an Illumina platform through the commercial immunoSEQ service. Corrections for primer bias and sequencing errors followed previously described methods, while TCRAD and TCRB definitions were based on the IMGT database. immunoSEQ Analyzer 3.0 and VDJTools were used for repertoire analysis, which covered basic statistics, V/J segment usage, diversity estimates, rarefaction and pairwise overlap. To estimate diversity, the Chao1, ChaoE, Efron-Thisted, Shannon and inverse Simpson indices were applied, and diversity was also estimated on datasets down-sampled to the smallest sample. Repertoire overlap was determined by strict matching of CDR3 nucleotide sequence, V gene and J gene, and Jaccard-based multidimensional scaling clustering was applied. On average, thymus samples yielded 650,000 to 1,000,000 unique TCRB clonotypes, whereas blood samples yielded roughly 81,000.

This TCR was sampled from a boy in the first two years of life with a congenital heart defect. Donor details come from another sample of the same person, matched by shared clones. The sample was thymocytes. Recombination linked TRBV6-1 to TRBJ1-3, with an unclear D gene assignment. The CDR3 loop reads CASSPVVSGNTIYF. The DNA reads as follows: TGTGCCAGCAGTCCAGTGGTCTCTGGAAACACCATATATTTT.